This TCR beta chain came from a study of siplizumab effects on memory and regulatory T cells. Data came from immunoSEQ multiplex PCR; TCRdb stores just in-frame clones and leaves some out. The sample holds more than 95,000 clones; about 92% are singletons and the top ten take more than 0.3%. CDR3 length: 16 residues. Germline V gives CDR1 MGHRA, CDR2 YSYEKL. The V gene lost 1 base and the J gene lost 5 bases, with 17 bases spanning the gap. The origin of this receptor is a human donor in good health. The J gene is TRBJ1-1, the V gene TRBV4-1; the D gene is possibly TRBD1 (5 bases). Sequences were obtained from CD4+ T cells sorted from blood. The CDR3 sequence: CASSQVRWGEGTEAFF. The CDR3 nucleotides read TGCGCCAGCAGCCAAGTAAGGTGGGGAGAGGGGACTGAAGCTTTCTTT.